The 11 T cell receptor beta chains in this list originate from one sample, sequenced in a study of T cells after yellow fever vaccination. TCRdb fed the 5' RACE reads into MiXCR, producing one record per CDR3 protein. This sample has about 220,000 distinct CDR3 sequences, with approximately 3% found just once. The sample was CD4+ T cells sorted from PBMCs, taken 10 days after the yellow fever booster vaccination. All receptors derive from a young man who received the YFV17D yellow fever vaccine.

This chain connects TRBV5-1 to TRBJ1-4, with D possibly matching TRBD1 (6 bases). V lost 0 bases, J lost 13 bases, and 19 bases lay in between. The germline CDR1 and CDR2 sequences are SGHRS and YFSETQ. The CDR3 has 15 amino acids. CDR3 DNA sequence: TGCGCCAGCAGCTTGGGGGCCTCACAGGGAGAAGGACTGTTTTTT. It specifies CASSLGASQGEGLFF.

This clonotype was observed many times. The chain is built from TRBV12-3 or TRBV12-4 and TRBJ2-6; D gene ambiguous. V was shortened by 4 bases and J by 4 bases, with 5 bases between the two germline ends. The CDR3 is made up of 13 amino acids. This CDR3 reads CASSSAGANVLTF. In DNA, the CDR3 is TGTGCCAGCAGTTCAGCAGGGGCCAACGTCCTGACTTTC.

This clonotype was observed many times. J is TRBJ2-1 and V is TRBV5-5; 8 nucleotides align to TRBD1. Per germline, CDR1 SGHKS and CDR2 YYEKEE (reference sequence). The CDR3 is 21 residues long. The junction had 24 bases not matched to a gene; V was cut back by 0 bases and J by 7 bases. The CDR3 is CASSLVRSGGPLSLGRNEQFF. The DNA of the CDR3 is TGTGCCAGCAGCTTGGTTCGGTCAGGGGGCCCCTTATCTCTTGGAAGGAATGAGCAGTTCTTC.

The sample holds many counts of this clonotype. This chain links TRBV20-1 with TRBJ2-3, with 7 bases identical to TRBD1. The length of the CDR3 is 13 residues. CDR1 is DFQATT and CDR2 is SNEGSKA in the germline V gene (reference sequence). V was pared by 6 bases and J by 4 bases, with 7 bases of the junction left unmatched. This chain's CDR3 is CSAKRQGPDTQYF. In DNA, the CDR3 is TGCAGTGCCAAGAGACAGGGTCCAGATACGCAGTATTTT.

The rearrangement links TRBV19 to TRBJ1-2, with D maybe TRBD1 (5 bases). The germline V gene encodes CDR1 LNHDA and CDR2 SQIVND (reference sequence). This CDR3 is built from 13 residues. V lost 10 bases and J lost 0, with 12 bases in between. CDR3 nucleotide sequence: TGTGCCACCTCCAGGGAGGCTAACTATGGCTACACCTTC. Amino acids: CATSREANYGYTF.

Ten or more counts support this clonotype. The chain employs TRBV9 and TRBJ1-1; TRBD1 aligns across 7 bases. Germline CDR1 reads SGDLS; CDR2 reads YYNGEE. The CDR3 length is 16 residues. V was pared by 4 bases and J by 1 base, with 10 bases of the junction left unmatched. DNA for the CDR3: TGTGCCAGCAGCCGCGCAGGAGGGGGCAAGAACACTGAAGCTTTCTTT. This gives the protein CASSRAGGGKNTEAFF.

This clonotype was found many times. The CDR3 bases are TGTGCCTGGAGCTGGCAGTCCTACGAGCAGTACTTC. Translation: CAWSWQSYEQYF. This chain links TRBV30 with TRBJ2-7, with D unresolved. Germline assignment: CDR1 GTSNPN and CDR2 SVGIG (reference sequence). There are 12 residues in the CDR3. V lost 3 bases and J 1 base, leaving 7 bases between the germline ends.

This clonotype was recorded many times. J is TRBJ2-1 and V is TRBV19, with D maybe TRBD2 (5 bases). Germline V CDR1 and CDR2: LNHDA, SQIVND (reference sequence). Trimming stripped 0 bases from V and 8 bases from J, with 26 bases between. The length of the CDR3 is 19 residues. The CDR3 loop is CASSIDQIPKDSRRDEQFF. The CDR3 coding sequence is TGTGCCAGTAGTATAGATCAAATTCCGAAGGACTCGCGGAGAGATGAGCAGTTCTTC. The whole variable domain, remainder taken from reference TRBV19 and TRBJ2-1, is DGGITQSPKYLFRKEGQNVTLSCEQNLNHDAMYWYRQDPGQGLRLIYYSQIVNDFQKGDIAEGYSVSREKKESFPLTVTSAQKNPTAFYLCASSIDQIPKDSRRDEQFFGPGTRLTVL.

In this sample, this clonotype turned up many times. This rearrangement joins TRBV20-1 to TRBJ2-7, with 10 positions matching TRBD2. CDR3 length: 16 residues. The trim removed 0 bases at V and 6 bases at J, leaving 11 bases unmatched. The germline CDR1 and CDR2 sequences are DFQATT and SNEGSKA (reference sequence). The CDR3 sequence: CSARDPASGGAIEQYF. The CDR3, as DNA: TGCAGTGCTAGAGATCCCGCAAGCGGGGGGGCCATCGAGCAGTACTTC.

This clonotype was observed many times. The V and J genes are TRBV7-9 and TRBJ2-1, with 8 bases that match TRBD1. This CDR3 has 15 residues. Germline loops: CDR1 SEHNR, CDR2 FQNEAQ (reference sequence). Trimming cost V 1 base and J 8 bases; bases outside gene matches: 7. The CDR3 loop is CASSLDGNRGYEQFF. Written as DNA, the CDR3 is TGTGCCAGCAGCTTAGACGGGAACAGGGGGTATGAGCAGTTCTTC.

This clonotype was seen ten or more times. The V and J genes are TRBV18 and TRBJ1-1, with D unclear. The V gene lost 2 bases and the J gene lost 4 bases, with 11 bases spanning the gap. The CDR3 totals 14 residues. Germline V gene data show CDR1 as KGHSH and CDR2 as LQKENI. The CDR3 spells CASSPESHSTEAFF. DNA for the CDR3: TGTGCCAGCTCACCAGAATCCCACAGCACTGAAGCTTTCTTT.